This T cell receptor (beta chain) was captured in a study of cytomegalovirus exposure and HLA in healthy donors. Losses at the gene ends were 1 base for V and 3 bases for J; bases not matched to a gene: 4. CDR3 length: 15 amino acids. Germline V gives CDR1 SGHRS, CDR2 YFSETQ. On this clone itself: Its specificity is not known.

Overall study results and limits: Cytomegalovirus association was assigned to under 200 TCR beta chains. As was reported, the classifier diagnosed cytomegalovirus status with high specificity and sensitivity.

The table came from immunoSEQ multiplex PCR; TCRdb's copy has only in-frame clones and leaves some out. The sample includes 110,000 to 150,000 clones, 85% to 90% seen only once; the top ten take roughly 7.7%. The chain links TRBV5-1 to TRBJ2-5; 9 nucleotides line up with TRBD2. This sequence was found in a woman younger than 35 in good health and CMV-seropositive. The sample comprised PBMCs. The CDR3: CASSLSVAGEETQYF. Written as DNA, the CDR3 is TGCGCCAGCAGCTTGTCGGTAGCGGGGGAAGAGACCCAGTACTTC.